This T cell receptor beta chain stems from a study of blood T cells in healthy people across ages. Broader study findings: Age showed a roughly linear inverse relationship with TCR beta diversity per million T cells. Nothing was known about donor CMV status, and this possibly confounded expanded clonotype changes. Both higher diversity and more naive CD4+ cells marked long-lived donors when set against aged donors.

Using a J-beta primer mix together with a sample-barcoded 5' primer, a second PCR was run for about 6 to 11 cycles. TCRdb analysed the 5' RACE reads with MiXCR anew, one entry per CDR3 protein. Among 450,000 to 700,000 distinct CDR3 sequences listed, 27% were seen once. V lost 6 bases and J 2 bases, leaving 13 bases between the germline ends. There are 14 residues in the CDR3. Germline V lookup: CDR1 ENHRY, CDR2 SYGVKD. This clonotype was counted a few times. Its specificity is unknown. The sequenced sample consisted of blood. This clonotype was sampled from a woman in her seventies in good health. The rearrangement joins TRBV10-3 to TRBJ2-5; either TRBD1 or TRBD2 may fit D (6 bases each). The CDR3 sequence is CAIRGGSTQETQYF. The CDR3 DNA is TGTGCCATCAGGGGGGGCTCAACTCAAGAGACCCAGTACTTC.